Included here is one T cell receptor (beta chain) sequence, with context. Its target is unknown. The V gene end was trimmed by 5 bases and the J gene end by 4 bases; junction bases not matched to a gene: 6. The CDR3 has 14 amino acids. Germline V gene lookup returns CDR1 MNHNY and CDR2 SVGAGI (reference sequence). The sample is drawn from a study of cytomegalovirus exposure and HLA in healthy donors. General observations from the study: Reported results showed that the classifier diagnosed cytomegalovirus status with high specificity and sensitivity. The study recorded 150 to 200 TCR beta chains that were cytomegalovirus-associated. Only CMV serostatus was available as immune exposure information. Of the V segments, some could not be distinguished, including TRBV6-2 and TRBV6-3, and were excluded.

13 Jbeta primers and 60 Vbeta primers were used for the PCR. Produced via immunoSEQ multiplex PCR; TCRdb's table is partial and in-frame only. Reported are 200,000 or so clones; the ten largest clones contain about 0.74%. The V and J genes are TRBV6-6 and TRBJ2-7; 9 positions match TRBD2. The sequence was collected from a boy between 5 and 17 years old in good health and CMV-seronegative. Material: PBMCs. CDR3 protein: CASSPSGVRYEQYF. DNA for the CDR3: TGTGCCAGCAGTCCTAGCGGGGTTAGGTACGAGCAGTACTTC.